Detailed here is one T cell receptor (beta chain). Antigen: not known. Around 0.45 micrograms of biopsy DNA per sample underwent TCRB immunosequencing. Here immunoSEQ multiplex PCR was the method, and the copy in TCRdb shows in-frame clones only, minus some. This sample has roughly 9,100 clones; around 80% occur once, and the top ten carry over 15%. This sample is drawn from a study of T cell repertoires in ileal Crohn's disease. General study results and limits: Mucosal expansions were suggested to be mainly CD8 T cells.

The CDR3 has 13 residues. Germline V gives CDR1 LNHDA, CDR2 SQIVND (reference sequence). Described time point: neoterminal ileum biopsy at postoperative endoscopy, about 6 months after surgery. This clonotype originated in an adult with Crohn's disease. The sequenced sample consisted of ileal tissue. The chain recombines TRBV19 with TRBJ1-4; 7 bases agree with TRBD1. The CDR3 DNA is TGTGCAGTGGGGACAGTGCCTCATGAAAAACTGTTTTTT. Its protein is CAVGTVPHEKLFF.